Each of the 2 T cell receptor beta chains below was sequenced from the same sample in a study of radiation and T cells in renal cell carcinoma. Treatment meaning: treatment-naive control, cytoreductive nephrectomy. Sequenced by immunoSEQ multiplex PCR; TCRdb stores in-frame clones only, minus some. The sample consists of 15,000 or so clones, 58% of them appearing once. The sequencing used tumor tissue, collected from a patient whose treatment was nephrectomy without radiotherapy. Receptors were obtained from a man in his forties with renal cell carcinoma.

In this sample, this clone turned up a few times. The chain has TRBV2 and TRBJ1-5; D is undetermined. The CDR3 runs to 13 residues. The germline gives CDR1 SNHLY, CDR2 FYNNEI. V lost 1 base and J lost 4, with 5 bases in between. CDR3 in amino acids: CASSEVRNQPQHF. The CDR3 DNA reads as TGTGCCAGCAGTGAAGTTAGAAATCAGCCCCAGCATTTT.

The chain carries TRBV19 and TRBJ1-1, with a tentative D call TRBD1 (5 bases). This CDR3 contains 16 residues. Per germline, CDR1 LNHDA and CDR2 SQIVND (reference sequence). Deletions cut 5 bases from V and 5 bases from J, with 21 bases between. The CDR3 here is CASSGRGPRAWTEAFF. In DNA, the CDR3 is TGTGCCAGTAGTGGCCGGGGACCACGGGCTTGGACTGAAGCTTTCTTT.